Presented here are 24 T cell receptor beta chains from one specimen sequenced in a study of cytomegalovirus exposure and HLA in healthy donors. A multiplex PCR was run with 60 Vbeta primers and 13 Jbeta primers. TCRdb's table, derived via immunoSEQ multiplex PCR, lists solely in-frame clones and lacks some. The repertoire includes about 140,000 clones, roughly three quarters of them detected once, and roughly 2% sits in the top ten. Material for sequencing was PBMCs. The receptors derive from a middle-aged woman in good health and CMV-seronegative.

A few counts support this clone. This sequence joins TRBV6-5 and TRBJ2-1, with D possibly matching TRBD2 (5 bases). Between the trimmed V and J ends, which lost 6 bases and 10 bases, there was a span of 13 bases. The CDR3 consists of 12 residues. CDR1 and CDR2 from the germline V gene are MNHEY and SVGAGI. The CDR3 region has the DNA TGTGCCAGCAGGGCTACTAGATACGAGCAGTTCTTC. This sequence encodes CASRATRYEQFF.

This chain uses TRBV6-5 with TRBJ1-2, with 7 bases lining up with TRBD1. The CDR3 sequence is 12 residues long. Per the germline V gene, CDR1 is MNHEY and CDR2 is SVGAGI. The ends lost 7 bases at V and 6 bases at J; junction bases unmatched: 5. The CDR3 DNA sequence: TGTGCCAGCACAACACAGGGGAATGGCTACACCTTC. Translation: CASTTQGNGYTF.

J is TRBJ1-3 and V is TRBV5-1, with 10 bases fitting TRBD1. Germline CDR1 SGHRS, CDR2 YFSETQ. V lost 4 bases to trimming and J lost 4 bases; unmatched junction nucleotides: 5. CDR3 size: 15 residues. CDR3 sequence reads: CASSRQGALGNTIYF. The CDR3 nucleotides read TGCGCCAGCAGCCGACAGGGGGCACTAGGAAACACCATATATTTT.

This chain uses TRBV6-5 with TRBJ2-3; 7 bases align to TRBD2. The CDR3 runs 15 residues. V shed 5 bases and J 3 bases; nucleotides not matched to a gene: 8. Germline loops: CDR1 MNHEY, CDR2 SVGAGI. CDR3 in amino acids: CASSAPLGGTDTQYF. The CDR3 bases are TGTGCCAGCAGTGCCCCGCTGGGGGGGACAGATACGCAGTATTTT.

The table lists this clone with a few counts. The V and J genes are TRBV6-5 and TRBJ1-5, with D tentatively TRBD1 (6 bases). The CDR3 spans 15 residues. Germline CDR1 reads MNHEY; CDR2 reads SVGAGI. The V end lost 2 bases, the J end lost 9 bases, and 17 bases lay between the germline ends. CDR3 DNA sequence: TGTGCCAGCAGTTACGAGGTAACAGGGCAGGGGCCCCAGCATTTT. This encodes CASSYEVTGQGPQHF.

The V and J genes are TRBV5-1 and TRBJ2-5; D possibly corresponds to TRBD1 (5 bases). The V gene's germline CDR1 is SGHRS and CDR2 YFSETQ. V was trimmed by 4 bases and J by 2 bases, leaving 12 bases between them. The CDR3 contains 14 residues. The CDR3 loop is CASSQPTAQETQYF. DNA of the CDR3: TGCGCCAGCAGCCAACCGACAGCTCAAGAGACCCAGTACTTC.

This clone was counted only a few times. The chain has TRBV7-6 and TRBJ2-2; 8 bases line up with TRBD1. Trimming removed 1 base from V and 7 bases from J; junction bases left unmatched: 14. Germline CDR1 SGHVS, CDR2 FNYEAQ. This CDR3 spans 18 amino acids. The CDR3 DNA sequence: TGTGCCAGCAGCTTAGTCTCAGGGGGCAGACGAACAGGCGGGGAGCTGTTTTTT. It codes for CASSLVSGGRRTGGELFF.

The J gene is TRBJ2-1, the V gene TRBV2; 7 bases align to TRBD2. The germline V gene has CDR1 SNHLY and CDR2 FYNNEI. V dropped 7 bases and J dropped 6; count of bases not matched to a gene: 9. This CDR3 has 14 amino acids. The DNA of the CDR3 is TGTGCCAGCAAAGGGACGGGGGGTGGCAATGAGCAGTTCTTC. Protein product: CASKGTGGGNEQFF. The full variable domain, rest sourced from reference TRBV2 and TRBJ2-1, is EPEVTQTPSHQVTQMGQEVILRCVPISNHLYFYWYRQILGQKVEFLVSFYNNEISEKSEIFDDQFSVERPDGSNFTLKIRSTKLEDSAMYFCASKGTGGGNEQFFGPGTRLTVL.

The chain links TRBV4-1 to TRBJ1-2, with 7 bases identical to TRBD1. V lost 5 bases to trimming and J lost 0 bases; unmatched junction nucleotides: 9. The CDR3 extends over 16 amino acids. Germline V CDR1 and CDR2: MGHRA, YSYEKL. Here the CDR3 DNA reads TGCGCCAGCAGCTTGCCCGGGACAGCTTCTAACTATGGCTACACCTTC. Its protein product is CASSLPGTASNYGYTF.

This clone has only a few counts. This chain links TRBV20-1 with TRBJ1-1; 9 bases are shared with TRBD1. The CDR3 sequence is 11 residues long. The germline V gene encodes CDR1 DFQATT and CDR2 SNEGSKA (reference sequence). V was pared by 6 bases and J by 10 bases, with 6 bases of the junction left unmatched. CDR3 residues: CSADDRGGAFF. In DNA form, the CDR3 reads TGCAGTGCAGACGACAGGGGGGGAGCTTTCTTT.

The rearrangement uses TRBV6-5 and TRBJ1-1, with a tentative D call TRBD1 (5 bases). Per the germline V gene, CDR1 is MNHEY and CDR2 is SVGAGI. CDR3 length: 14 amino acids. V gave up 2 bases and J gave up 0 bases, with 7 bases separating them. The CDR3 nucleotides are TGTGCCAGCAGTTACGGACATTTGAACACTGAAGCTTTCTTT. It codes for CASSYGHLNTEAFF.

The chain employs TRBV5-4 and TRBJ2-1; 8 bases agree with TRBD2. The CDR3 length is 15 residues. The V segment lost 0 bases and the J segment 4 bases; nucleotides outside the gene matches: 3. Germline V CDR1 and CDR2: SGHNT, YYREEE (reference sequence). The CDR3 bases are TGTGCCAGCAGCTTGGGACTAGCGCTGTACAATGAGCAGTTCTTC. As protein: CASSLGLALYNEQFF.

This clone was seen a handful of times. The chain carries TRBV27 and TRBJ2-1; 8 bases are shared with TRBD2. This CDR3 is 16 amino acids long. Germline CDR1 MNHEY, CDR2 SMNVEV (reference sequence). Trimming removed 7 bases from V and 4 bases from J; junction bases left unmatched: 12. The CDR3 spells CASTPGLRGGYNEQFF. The CDR3 region has the DNA TGTGCCAGCACCCCAGGTCTCCGGGGGGGATACAATGAGCAGTTCTTC.

This chain joins TRBV28 and TRBJ2-7; no clear D. CDR1 and CDR2 from the germline V gene are MDHEN and SYDVKM. V shed 4 bases and J shed 4 bases, with 8 bases lying between them. The CDR3 spans 12 residues. CDR3 coding DNA: TGTGCCAGCAGTTCGACACTTTACGAGCAGTACTTC. Protein product: CASSSTLYEQYF.

A single count supports this clone. The V gene is TRBV6-5, the J gene TRBJ2-7; the D gene is possibly TRBD1 (5 bases). Germline V gives CDR1 MNHEY, CDR2 SVGAGI. The germline V and J ends were trimmed by 0 bases and 2 bases, with 14 bases remaining between them. The CDR3 length is 16 residues. This CDR3 is CASSYSLQGGTYEQYF. The CDR3 DNA is TGTGCCAGCAGTTACTCGTTGCAGGGTGGGACCTACGAGCAGTACTTC.

V and J are TRBV7-8 and TRBJ1-2; a possible D gene is TRBD1 (5 bases). Germline CDR1 and CDR2: SGHVS and FQNEAQ. V lost 0 bases to trimming and J lost 4 bases, with 15 bases between them. The CDR3 runs 16 residues. The CDR3 DNA follows: TGTGCCAGCAGCTTAGCGGGGGGGTGGGGATTCTATGGCTACACCTTC. Its protein product is CASSLAGGWGFYGYTF.

The genes are TRBV14 and TRBJ1-1; TRBD1 aligns across 9 bases. The CDR3 totals 16 residues. Per the germline V gene, CDR1 is SGHDN and CDR2 is FVKESK. J lost 4 bases, V lost 2 bases, and 8 bases had no gene match. The CDR3 loop reads CASSQMGGTGSTEAFF. The CDR3 nucleotides read TGTGCCAGCAGCCAAATGGGAGGGACAGGGTCCACTGAAGCTTTCTTT.

V is TRBV27 and J is TRBJ1-3; 7 bases line up with TRBD1. V was clipped by 5 bases and J by 2 bases; unmatched bases: 6. This CDR3 has 15 residues. Germline V gene sequence: CDR1 MNHEY, CDR2 SMNVEV (reference sequence). The CDR3 reads CASSLTGRPGNTIYF. CDR3 DNA sequence: TGTGCCAGCAGTCTGACAGGGAGGCCTGGAAACACCATATATTTT.

CDR3 in DNA: TGTGCCAGTAGTTCGGGCTACGAGCAGTACTTC. Its protein product is CASSSGYEQYF. This chain connects TRBV19 to TRBJ2-7; D ambiguous. This CDR3 has 11 amino acids. Germline V gene data show CDR1 as LNHDA and CDR2 as SQIVND (reference sequence). The germline V and J ends were trimmed by 5 bases and 3 bases, with 5 bases remaining between them.

This clone has a handful of counts. CDR3 residues: CASSEAGPGELFF. CDR3 DNA sequence: TGTGCCAGCAGTGAAGCGGGCCCCGGGGAGCTGTTTTTT. This chain joins TRBV2 and TRBJ2-2; D not certain. The CDR3 sequence is 13 residues long. CDR1 and CDR2 (germline): SNHLY, FYNNEI. The V and J ends lost 0 bases and 6 bases respectively, with 5 bases between them.

This clone has just a few counts. The rearrangement links TRBV5-1 to TRBJ2-1, with D perhaps TRBD2 (6 bases). The germline CDR1 and CDR2 sequences are SGHRS and YFSETQ. The CDR3 covers 14 residues. Trimming pared 4 bases from V and 7 bases from J, leaving 15 bases between. The CDR3 coding sequence is TGCGCCAGCAGCCAGGGAGGTAGTAAGAATGAGCAGTTCTTC. This translates into CASSQGGSKNEQFF. Filled out from reference TRBV5-1 and TRBJ2-1, the complete variable domain reads KAGVTQTPRYLIKTRGQQVTLSCSPISGHRSVSWYQQTPGQGLQFLFEYFSETQRNKGNFPGRFSGRQFSNSRSEMNVSTLELGDSALYLCASSQGGSKNEQFFGPGTRLTVL.

V is TRBV6-5 and J is TRBJ1-3, with D tentatively TRBD1 (5 bases). This CDR3 region has 16 residues. V lost 3 bases to trimming and J lost 0 bases, with 12 bases between them. The V gene's germline CDR1 is MNHEY and CDR2 SVGAGI. The CDR3 loop is CASSYSGLSSGNTIYF. The CDR3 region has the DNA TGTGCCAGCAGTTATTCAGGGTTGAGCTCTGGAAACACCATATATTTT.

This clone was picked up one time. The chain has TRBV19 and TRBJ2-7, with D uncertain. The V and J ends lost 5 bases and 2 bases respectively, with 13 bases between them. Germline CDR1 LNHDA, CDR2 SQIVND (reference sequence). CDR3 length equals 14 residues. The CDR3 is CASSPTWAAYEQYF. DNA for the CDR3: TGTGCCAGTAGTCCCACGTGGGCCGCCTACGAGCAGTACTTC.

J is TRBJ1-2 and V is TRBV27; TRBD1 might be the D (5 bases). Trimming shortened V by 2 bases and J by 1 base, and 11 bases separated the two germline ends. The CDR3 runs to 15 residues. Germline V gene sequence: CDR1 MNHEY, CDR2 SMNVEV (reference sequence). CDR3 nucleotides: TGTGCCAGCAGTTTAGGGCAGGGCGATAACTATGGCTACACCTTC. Translation: CASSLGQGDNYGYTF.